This is a list of T cell receptor beta chains from one sample in a study of T cells in Graves' hyperthyroidism and ophthalmopathy. TCRdb reanalysed the multiplex PCR reads using MiXCR and keeps one entry per CDR3 protein. The data hold hundreds of thousands of distinct CDR3 sequences, with approximately 15% observed a single time. The sample consisted of blood. All receptors come from a woman aged 30 to 39 with Graves' hyperthyroidism that later progressed to Graves' ophthalmopathy. Both conserved end residues are part of each CDR3. Each record gives: V gene, clone size, J gene, D gene, CDR3 protein, CDR3 DNA. The D gene is left open where the match is weak. For some rows the clone size is stated as once, few or many, or as a class when expanded; others skip it.

>TRBV28|-|TRBJ2-5|-
CASGLDQETQYF
TGTGCCAGCGGATTGGACCAAGAGACCCAGTACTTC
>TRBV19|many|TRBJ2-7|-
CASSRGLADEQYF
TGTGCCAGTAGCAGGGGCCTCGCGGACGAGCAGTACTTC
>TRBV3-1|-|TRBJ2-1|TRBD2
CASSQERLAGYEQFF
TGTGCCAGCAGCCAAGAGAGGCTAGCGGGATATGAGCAGTTCTTC
>TRBV19|many|TRBJ1-1|-
CASSISMNTEAFF
TGTGCCAGTAGTATCTCAATGAACACTGAAGCTTTCTTT
>TRBV10-3|-|TRBJ1-5|TRBD1
CAMGQGSNQPQHF
TGTGCCATGGGACAGGGGAGCAATCAGCCCCAGCATTTT
>TRBV27|many|TRBJ2-1|TRBD2
CASGLAGYNEQFF
TGTGCCAGCGGGCTAGCGGGGTACAATGAGCAGTTCTTC
>TRBV6-2/TRBV6-3|once|TRBJ2-3|TRBD2
CATYSGRGSDTQYF
TGTGCCACCTATAGCGGGAGGGGCTCAGATACGCAGTATTTT
>TRBV7-9|few|TRBJ1-2|-
CASSLEAGWYGYTF
TGTGCCAGCAGCTTAGAAGCGGGGTGGTATGGCTACACCTTC
>TRBV30|many|TRBJ2-1|-
CAWSALVPPKFF
TGTGCCTGGAGCGCTCTGGTTCCCCCCAAGTTCTTC
>TRBV6-1|few|TRBJ1-5|-
CASSQGVIDNQPQHF
TGTGCCAGCAGTCAAGGGGTTATCGACAATCAGCCCCAGCATTTT
>TRBV14|-|TRBJ1-1|-
CASSQLGLETEAFF
TGTGCCAGTTCCCAATTAGGGCTGGAAACTGAAGCTTTCTTT
>TRBV20-1|many|TRBJ2-7|TRBD2
CSARLAGTYEQYF
TGCAGTGCTAGACTAGCGGGGACCTACGAGCAGTACTTC
>TRBV5-1|few|TRBJ1-1|-
CASSSLPGGTEAFF
TGCGCCAGCAGCTCCTTGCCGGGGGGCACTGAAGCTTTCTTT
>TRBV5-1|-|TRBJ2-5|TRBD2
CASSLRLAGPQETQYF
TGCGCCAGCAGCTTGAGGCTAGCGGGGCCTCAAGAGACCCAGTACTTC
>TRBV29-1|many|TRBJ1-4|TRBD1
CSVGGDRATNEKLFF
TGCAGCGTTGGCGGGGACAGGGCAACTAATGAAAAACTGTTTTTT
>TRBV4-1|-|TRBJ2-2|-
CASRTAARTNTGELFF
TGCGCCAGCAGGACGGCGGCTAGAACGAACACCGGGGAGCTGTTTTTT
>TRBV4-1|-|TRBJ1-2|-
CASAGGDGSNYGYTF
TGCGCCAGCGCCGGCGGGGACGGAAGCAACTATGGCTACACCTTC
>TRBV20-1|-|TRBJ2-4|TRBD1
CSARERQGAYIQYF
TGCAGTGCTAGAGAACGACAGGGGGCCTACATTCAGTACTTC
>TRBV2|many|TRBJ1-2|-
CASSEDGGHPNYGYTF
TGTGCCAGCAGTGAAGATGGCGGACATCCCAACTATGGCTACACCTTC
>TRBV19|-|TRBJ1-6|-
CASSSDRYSPLHF
TGTGCCAGTAGTAGCGACCGGTATTCACCCCTCCACTTT
>TRBV27|few|TRBJ2-1|-
CASSLSSTLREQFF
TGTGCCAGCAGTTTATCTTCGACCCTTCGGGAGCAGTTCTTC
>TRBV2|few|TRBJ2-7|-
CASSEEGGTCFEQYF
TGTGCCAGCAGTGAAGAGGGGGGGACTTGTTTCGAGCAGTACTTC
>TRBV12-3/TRBV12-4|many|TRBJ2-1|TRBD2
CASSAGGPYNEQFF
TGTGCCAGCAGCGCGGGAGGACCATACAATGAGCAGTTCTTC
>TRBV6-1|-|TRBJ2-3|-
CASSPETDADTQYF
TGTGCCAGCAGTCCGGAGACAGACGCAGATACGCAGTATTTT
>TRBV6-5|many|TRBJ2-7|TRBD1
CASSYMGDRAEQYF
TGTGCCAGCAGTTACATGGGCGACAGGGCCGAGCAGTACTTC
>TRBV27|many|TRBJ2-6|-
CASSLRESGANVLTF
TGTGCCAGCAGTTTACGAGAGTCTGGGGCCAACGTCCTGACTTTC
>TRBV11-2|many|TRBJ2-1|TRBD2
CASSLAAGDYNEQFF
TGTGCCAGCAGCTTAGCTGCGGGAGACTACAATGAGCAGTTCTTC
>TRBV10-2|many|TRBJ2-7|-
CASSVRGRGDEQYF
TGCGCCAGCAGTGTTAGGGGCAGGGGCGACGAGCAGTACTTC
>TRBV28|-|TRBJ2-7|-
CASRTRDGTYEQYF
TGTGCCAGCAGAACTAGGGACGGGACCTACGAGCAGTACTTC
>TRBV24-1|few|TRBJ2-6|-
CATSDGSGANVLTF
TGTGCCACCAGTGATGGGTCTGGGGCCAACGTCCTGACTTTC
>TRBV3-1|many|TRBJ1-1|-
CASSQERRTMNTEAFF
TGTGCCAGCAGCCAAGAAAGACGGACAATGAACACTGAAGCTTTCTTT
>TRBV29-1|-|TRBJ2-3|-
CSVASGPDTQYF
TGCAGCGTTGCGTCGGGCCCAGATACGCAGTATTTT
>TRBV15|many|TRBJ1-1|-
CATRLGQDTEAFF
TGTGCCACCAGGCTAGGGCAGGACACTGAAGCTTTCTTT
>TRBV29-1|many|TRBJ2-1|-
CSVGGGWNEQFF
TGCAGCGTGGGAGGGGGTTGGAATGAGCAGTTCTTC
>TRBV7-9|-|TRBJ2-7|-
CASSLGQGGSGSYEQYF
TGTGCCAGCAGCTTAGGGCAAGGGGGTAGCGGAAGCTACGAGCAGTACTTC
>TRBV2|many|TRBJ2-7|-
CASSEGGGRPGYEQYF
TGTGCCAGCAGTGAAGGGGGGGGCAGGCCTGGGTACGAGCAGTACTTC
>TRBV11-1|-|TRBJ2-1|-
CASSVGLIYNEQFF
TGTGCCAGCAGCGTCGGACTGATTTACAATGAGCAGTTCTTC
>TRBV28|many|TRBJ2-1|-
CASSSTLGNEQFF
TGTGCCAGCAGTTCGACCCTTGGGAATGAGCAGTTCTTC
>TRBV7-7|-|TRBJ1-6|-
CASSLWGRGDSPLHF
TGTGCTAGCAGCTTGTGGGGACGGGGGGACTCACCCCTCCACTTT
>TRBV2|many|TRBJ1-5|-
CASSGPNQPQHF
TGTGCCAGCAGTGGGCCCAATCAGCCCCAGCATTTT
>TRBV20-1|-|TRBJ2-5|-
CSARSREGIETQYF
TGCAGTGCTAGGTCGCGGGAAGGGATAGAGACCCAGTACTTC
>TRBV6-1|-|TRBJ2-1|TRBD1
CASSERGQGGDEQFF
TGTGCCAGCAGTGAAAGGGGACAGGGGGGCGATGAGCAGTTCTTC
>TRBV27|many|TRBJ2-1|TRBD2
CASSPKRDPPYEQFF
TGTGCCAGCAGTCCTAAGCGGGACCCCCCCTATGAGCAGTTCTTC
>TRBV10-3|many|TRBJ2-6|-
CAITPTSGANVLTF
TGTGCCATCACCCCCACCTCTGGGGCCAACGTCCTGACTTTC
>TRBV20-1|few|TRBJ2-7|TRBD2
CSALLAGPISSSYEQYF
TGCAGTGCTCTACTAGCGGGGCCGATCTCGAGCTCCTACGAGCAGTACTTC
>TRBV7-9|many|TRBJ1-1|-
CASSLAGMVLNTEAFF
TGTGCCAGCAGCTTAGCCGGGATGGTCTTGAACACTGAAGCTTTCTTT
>TRBV19|-|TRBJ2-7|-
CARKGRENSSGEQYF
TGTGCCAGAAAAGGCAGGGAGAATTCCTCCGGCGAGCAGTACTTC
>TRBV11-2|few|TRBJ2-7|-
CASSRRRGSATSVSSYEQHF
TGTGCCAGCAGCCGCCGAAGGGGGTCAGCCACTAGCGTTAGCTCCTACGAGCAGCACTTC
>TRBV2|many|TRBJ1-5|-
CASSEIQSGYSNQPQHF
TGTGCCAGCAGTGAAATTCAGTCAGGCTATAGCAATCAGCCCCAGCATTTT
>TRBV19|many|TRBJ1-4|-
CASSLRPRATNEKLFF
TGTGCCAGTAGCCTCAGACCCCGGGCAACTAATGAAAAACTGTTTTTT
>TRBV6-1|-|TRBJ2-7|TRBD2
CASSPQRLAGGPHEQYF
TGTGCCAGCAGTCCTCAGAGACTAGCGGGAGGGCCCCACGAGCAGTACTTC
>TRBV27|few|TRBJ2-7|-
CASSLYLFYEQYF
TGTGCCAGCAGTTTATATCTCTTCTACGAGCAGTACTTC
>TRBV7-9|many|TRBJ2-7|-
CASSGILPYEQYF
TGTGCCAGCAGCGGGATTTTACCCTACGAGCAGTACTTC
>TRBV18|few|TRBJ2-1|TRBD2
CASSPRGLAYYNEQFF
TGTGCCAGCTCACCCCGGGGACTAGCATATTACAATGAGCAGTTCTTC
>TRBV18|few|TRBJ2-2|TRBD2
CASSPVSGENTGELFF
TGTGCCAGCTCACCAGTTAGCGGGGAGAACACCGGGGAGCTGTTTTTT
>TRBV29-1|-|TRBJ1-2|TRBD1
CSVEKDRGTGGGYTF
TGCAGCGTTGAGAAGGATCGGGGGACAGGGGGCGGCTACACCTTC
>TRBV14|many|TRBJ1-1|-
CASSQDIGGNTEAFF
TGTGCCAGCAGCCAAGATATCGGGGGGAACACTGAAGCTTTCTTT
>TRBV28|many|TRBJ1-2|-
CASSHDGTDSGSYTF
TGTGCCAGCAGTCATGACGGGACCGATAGTGGTAGCTACACCTTC
>TRBV29-1|many|TRBJ1-5|-
CSVLTGWGQPQHF
TGCAGCGTCCTGACGGGATGGGGTCAGCCCCAGCATTTT